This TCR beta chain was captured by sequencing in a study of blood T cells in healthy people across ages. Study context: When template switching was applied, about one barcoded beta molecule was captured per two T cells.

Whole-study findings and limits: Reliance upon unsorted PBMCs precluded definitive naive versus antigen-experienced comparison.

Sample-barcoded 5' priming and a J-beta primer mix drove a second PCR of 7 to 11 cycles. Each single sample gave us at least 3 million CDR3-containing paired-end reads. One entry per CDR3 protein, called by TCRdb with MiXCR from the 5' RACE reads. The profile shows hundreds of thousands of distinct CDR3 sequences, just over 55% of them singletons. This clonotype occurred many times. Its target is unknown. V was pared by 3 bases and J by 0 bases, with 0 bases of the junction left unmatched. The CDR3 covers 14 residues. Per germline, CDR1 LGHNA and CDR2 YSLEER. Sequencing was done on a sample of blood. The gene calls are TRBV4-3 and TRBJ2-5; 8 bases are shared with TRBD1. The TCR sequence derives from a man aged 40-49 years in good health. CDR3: CASSQGQDQETQYF. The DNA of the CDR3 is TGCGCCAGCAGCCAGGGACAGGACCAAGAGACCCAGTACTTC.